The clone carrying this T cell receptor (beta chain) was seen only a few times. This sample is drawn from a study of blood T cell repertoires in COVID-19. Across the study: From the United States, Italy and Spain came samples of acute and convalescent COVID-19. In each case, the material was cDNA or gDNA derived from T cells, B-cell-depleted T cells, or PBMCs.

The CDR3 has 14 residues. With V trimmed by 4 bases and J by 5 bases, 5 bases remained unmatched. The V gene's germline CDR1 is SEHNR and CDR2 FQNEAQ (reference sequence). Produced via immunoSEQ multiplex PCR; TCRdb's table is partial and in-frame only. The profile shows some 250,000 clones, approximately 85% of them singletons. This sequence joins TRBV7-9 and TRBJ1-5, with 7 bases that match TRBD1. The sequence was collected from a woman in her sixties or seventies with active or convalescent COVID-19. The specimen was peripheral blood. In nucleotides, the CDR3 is TGTGCCAGCAGCTACCAGGGGGGAGATCAGCCCCAGCATTTT. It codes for CASSYQGGDQPQHF.